This T cell receptor beta chain was identified during a study of shared clonotypes between healthy human individuals. General observations from the study: Tissue TCR repertoires likely differ from these blood-only repertoires.

Sequencing used immunoSEQ multiplex PCR; TCRdb keeps in-frame clones, though not all of them. The sample holds 2,100,000 or so clones; around 95% are singletons and the top ten take over 0.1%. On this clone itself: No antigen is known for it.

The sample consisted of naive CD4+ T cells sorted from blood. The subset is: CD45RA+ positively selected. The receptor comes from a young man in good health.

This CDR3 is CASSPPTGGPNSPLHF. DNA of the CDR3: TGTGCCAGCTCACCACCAACAGGGGGTCCTAATTCACCCCTCCACTTT. This sequence joins TRBV18 and TRBJ1-6; TRBD1 matches at 8 bases. V lost 0 bases to trimming and J lost 6 bases; unmatched junction nucleotides: 4. CDR3 size: 16 residues. The germline gives CDR1 KGHSH, CDR2 LQKENI.